The clone carrying this TCR beta chain was counted a few times. Its antigen is not identified. The entry originates in a study of T cell repertoires in cytomegalovirus infection. CDR3 length: 20 amino acids. V lost 2 bases and J lost 2; bases outside the gene matches: 18. Germline V CDR1 and CDR2: MNHNY, SVGAGI (reference sequence). Each CDR3 protein gets one entry after TCRdb re-called the reads with MiXCR. The repertoire consists of roughly 68,000 distinct CDR3 sequences, with 22% occurring once and the leading ten covering over 70%. The chain recombines TRBV6-6 with TRBJ2-5; 9 bases map to TRBD2. The sequence came from a human donor in good health (CMV status not recorded). Some clones in this sample may be carry-over from other donors' samples. The sequencing input was PBMCs, sequenced either directly or after in vitro stimulation (not recorded which). In nucleotides, the CDR3 is TGTGCCAGCAGTTACCCCGAGGGGGCAGTAGCGGGAGACAAACAAGAGACCCAGTACTTC. The encoded protein is CASSYPEGAVAGDKQETQYF.